This T cell receptor beta chain originates from a study of T cell repertoires in cytomegalovirus infection. The overall study: Matching HLA type, along with CMV infection, was indicated by public TCR beta signatures.

TCRdb fed the reads into MiXCR, producing one record per CDR3 protein. The sample carries about 74,000 distinct CDR3 sequences, 25% to 30% recorded once. Study-level points and caveats: CMV-specific TCR beta clonotypes restricted by HLA-C dominated the ex vivo response. Cumulative public TCR beta family frequency identified carriers of CMV plus the relevant HLA.

Of note for this clonotype: Its antigen is unknown.

The origin of this receptor is a human donor in good health (CMV status not recorded). Some clones in this sample may be carry-over from other donors' samples. The material was CD8+ T cells from cultured PBMCs, obtained from culture after CMV antigen stimulation.

Here the CDR3 DNA reads TGTGCCAGCAGCTCTATACCCGACCCCTCCTACGAGCAGTACTTC. This sequence encodes CASSSIPDPSYEQYF. The rearrangement links TRBV5-5 to TRBJ2-7; D not certain. Trimming took off 3 bases at V and 0 bases at J, with 13 bases between the two ends. Per germline, CDR1 SGHKS and CDR2 YYEKEE (reference sequence). This CDR3 comprises 15 residues.